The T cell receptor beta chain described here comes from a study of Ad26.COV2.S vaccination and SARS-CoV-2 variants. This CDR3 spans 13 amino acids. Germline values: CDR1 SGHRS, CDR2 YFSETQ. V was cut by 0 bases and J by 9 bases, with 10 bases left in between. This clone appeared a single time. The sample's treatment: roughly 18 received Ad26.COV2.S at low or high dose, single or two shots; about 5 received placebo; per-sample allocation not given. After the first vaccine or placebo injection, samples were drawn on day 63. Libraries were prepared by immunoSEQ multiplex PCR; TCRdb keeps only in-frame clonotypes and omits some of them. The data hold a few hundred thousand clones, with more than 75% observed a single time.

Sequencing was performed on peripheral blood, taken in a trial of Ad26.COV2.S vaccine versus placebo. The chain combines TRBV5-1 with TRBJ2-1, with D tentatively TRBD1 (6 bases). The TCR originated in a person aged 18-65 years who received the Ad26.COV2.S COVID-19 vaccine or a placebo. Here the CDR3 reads CASSLEGVVEQFF. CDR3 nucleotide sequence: TGCGCCAGCAGCTTGGAGGGGGTTGTTGAGCAGTTCTTC.